The present TCR beta chain was sequenced within a study of shared clonotypes between healthy human individuals. This table comes from immunoSEQ multiplex PCR, and its TCRdb copy is limited to in-frame clones, with some not included. The sample includes around 980,000 clones, 75% to 80% of them seen just once. V lost 0 bases, J lost 4 bases, and 8 bases lay in between. The CDR3 is made up of 15 amino acids. Germline loops: CDR1 SGHDT, CDR2 YYEEEE. The rearrangement links TRBV5-6 to TRBJ2-6; no firm D call. The sample taken for sequencing was memory CD4+ T cells from PBMCs. This sample's subset: CD45RA-negative fraction. This TCR was recovered from a man younger than 30 in good health. Some clones in this sample may be carry-over from other donors' samples. The CDR3 DNA is TGTGCCAGCAGCTTGGTAGAGGCCGGGGCCAACGTCCTGACTTTC. Translation: CASSLVEAGANVLTF.